This TCR beta chain was captured by sequencing in a study of OX40 agonist ivuxolimab in advanced cancers. About the research overall: Previous treatment with anti-PD-1, anti-PD-L1 or anti-CTLA-4 therapy was allowed; 40% had received some. Study-wide results and caveats: Certain nonresponders likewise exhibited a low normalized T-cell clonal expansion. Antigens targeted by the expanded peripheral T cells were not determined.

This clone was recorded once. The antigen is unknown. Sequencing was performed with immunoSEQ multiplex PCR; in TCRdb, only in-frame clones are kept and a portion is missing. The table records about 89,000 clones, 85% to 90% of them present only once. Blood got drawn at baseline, again on cycle 4 day 1, and then on cycle 7 day 1. CDR3 length: 13 residues. V gave up 6 bases and J gave up 0 bases, with 8 bases separating them. Per germline, CDR1 MNHNS and CDR2 SASEGT. This chain uses TRBV6-1 with TRBJ1-1; TRBD1 is a possible D gene (5 bases). The TCR originated in an adult with an advanced solid tumor such as melanoma, head and neck, liver or kidney cancer. The source material was CD4+ or CD8+ T cells sorted from blood, sampled in a trial of the OX40 agonist ivuxolimab. The CDR3 protein is CASRGTLNTEAFF. CDR3 DNA sequence: TGTGCCAGCAGGGGGACCTTGAACACTGAAGCTTTCTTT.